This TCR beta chain was observed in a study of blood T cell repertoires in COVID-19. TCRdb keeps only in-frame clones here, not all; method: immunoSEQ multiplex PCR. The profile shows tens of thousands of clones, 80% to 90% of them singletons. J lost 4 bases, V lost 3 bases, and 9 bases had no gene match. CDR1 DFQATT and CDR2 SNEGSKA come from the germline V gene (reference sequence). The CDR3 runs 16 residues. The source is a man aged 60 to 69 with active COVID-19. This chain links TRBV20-1 with TRBJ2-5; 12 nucleotides align to TRBD2. Specimen: peripheral blood. The CDR3 spells CSASLWTSGMRETQYF. CDR3 in DNA: TGCAGTGCTAGTTTATGGACTAGCGGGATGCGAGAGACCCAGTACTTC.